Sequencing of this T cell receptor beta chain was carried out in a study of shared clonotypes between healthy human individuals. For each subset, genomic DNA was distributed in equal portions over several immunoSEQ plates. Produced via immunoSEQ multiplex PCR; TCRdb's table is partial and in-frame only. The table shows some 2,400,000 clones, with almost 96% occurring only once. The sequence derives from a man aged 18 to 35 in good health. Sequencing was done on a sample of naive CD4+ T cells sorted from blood. Subset reported: CD45RA+ positively selected.

CDR3 nucleotides: TGTGCCAGCTTGTCTCGGGAAAAACTGTTTTTT. It specifies CASLSREKLFF. The chain combines TRBV28 with TRBJ1-4; D unresolved. Germline loops: CDR1 MDHEN, CDR2 SYDVKM. The CDR3 is 11 amino acids. Trimming took off 8 bases at V and 8 bases at J, with 9 bases between the two ends. The full variable domain, rest sourced from reference TRBV28 and TRBJ1-4, is DVKVTQSSRYLVKRTGEKVFLECVQDMDHENMFWYRQDPGLGLRLIYFSYDVKMKEKGDIPEGYSVSREKKERFSLILESASTNQTSMYLCASLSREKLFFGSGTQLSVL.